This TCR beta chain was sequenced in a study of cytomegalovirus exposure and HLA in healthy donors. With 60 Vbeta and 13 Jbeta primers, the PCR was carried out. TCRdb's copy holds only in-frame clones and misses some; the assay was immunoSEQ multiplex PCR. The table records about 160,000 clones, 80% to 90% of them present only once. Germline V CDR1 and CDR2: SEHNR, FQNEAQ (reference sequence). This CDR3 spans 15 amino acids. The germline V and J ends were trimmed by 1 base and 7 bases, with 14 bases remaining between them. The sample was PBMCs. The source of this sequence is a woman aged 25 to 39 in good health and CMV-seropositive. V usage is TRBV7-9 and J usage is TRBJ2-1, with D perhaps TRBD1 (6 bases). The CDR3 protein is CASSLEGDTSNEQFF. CDR3 coding DNA: TGTGCCAGCAGCTTAGAGGGGGACACATCAAATGAGCAGTTCTTC. Together with reference TRBV7-9 and TRBJ2-1, the CDR3 gives the full variable domain: DTGVSQNPRHKITKRGQNVTFRCDPISEHNRLYWYRQTLGQGPEFLTYFQNEAQLEKSRLLSDRFSAERPKGSFSTLEIQRTEQGDSAMYLCASSLEGDTSNEQFFGPGTRLTVL.